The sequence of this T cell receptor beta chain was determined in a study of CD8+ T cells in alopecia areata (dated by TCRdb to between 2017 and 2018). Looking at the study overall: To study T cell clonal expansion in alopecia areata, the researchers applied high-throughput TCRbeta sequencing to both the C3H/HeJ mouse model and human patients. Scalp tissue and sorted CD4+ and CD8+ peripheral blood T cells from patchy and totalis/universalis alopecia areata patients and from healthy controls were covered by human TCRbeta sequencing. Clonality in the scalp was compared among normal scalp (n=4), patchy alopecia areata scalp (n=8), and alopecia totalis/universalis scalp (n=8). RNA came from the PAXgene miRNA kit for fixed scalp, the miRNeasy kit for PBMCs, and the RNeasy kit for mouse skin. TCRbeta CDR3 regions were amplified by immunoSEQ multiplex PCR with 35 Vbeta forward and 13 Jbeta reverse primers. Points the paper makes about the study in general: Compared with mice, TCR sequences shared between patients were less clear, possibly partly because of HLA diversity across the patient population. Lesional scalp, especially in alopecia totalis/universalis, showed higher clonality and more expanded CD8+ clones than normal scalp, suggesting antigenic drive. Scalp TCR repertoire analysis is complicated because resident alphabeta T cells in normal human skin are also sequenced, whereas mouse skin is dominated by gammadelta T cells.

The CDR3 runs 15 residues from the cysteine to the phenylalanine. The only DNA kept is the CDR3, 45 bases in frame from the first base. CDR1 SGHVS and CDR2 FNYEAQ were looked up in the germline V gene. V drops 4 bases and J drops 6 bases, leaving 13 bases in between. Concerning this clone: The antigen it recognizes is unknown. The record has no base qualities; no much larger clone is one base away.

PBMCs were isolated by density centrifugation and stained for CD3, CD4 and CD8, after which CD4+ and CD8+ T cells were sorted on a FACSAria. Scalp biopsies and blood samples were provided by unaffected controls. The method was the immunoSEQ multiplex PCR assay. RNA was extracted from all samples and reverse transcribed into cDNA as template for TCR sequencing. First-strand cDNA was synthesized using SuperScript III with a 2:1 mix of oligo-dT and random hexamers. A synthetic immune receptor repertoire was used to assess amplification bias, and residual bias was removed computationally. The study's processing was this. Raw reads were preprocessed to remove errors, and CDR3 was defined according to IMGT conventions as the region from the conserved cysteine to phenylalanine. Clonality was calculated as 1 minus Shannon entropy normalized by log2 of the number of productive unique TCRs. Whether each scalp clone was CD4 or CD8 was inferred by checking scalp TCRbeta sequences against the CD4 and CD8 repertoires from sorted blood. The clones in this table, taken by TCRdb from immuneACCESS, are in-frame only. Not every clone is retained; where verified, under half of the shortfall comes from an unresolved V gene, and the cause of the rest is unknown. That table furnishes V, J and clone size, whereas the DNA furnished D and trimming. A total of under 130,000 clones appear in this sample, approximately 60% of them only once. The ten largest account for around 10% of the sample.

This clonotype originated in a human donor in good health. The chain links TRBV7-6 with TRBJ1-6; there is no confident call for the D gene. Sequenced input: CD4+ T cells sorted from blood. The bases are TGTGCCAGCAGCTGGAGAGGAAGCTTTAATTCACCCCTCCACTTT. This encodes CASSWRGSFNSPLHF.